This TCR beta chain came from a study of neoadjuvant anti-PD-1 for oral cavity cancer (dated by TCRdb to the early 2020s). The study in broad terms: Patients mostly received three to four biweekly doses of nivolumab at 3 mg/kg before curative-intent surgical resection. A fourth nivolumab dose was given around day 43 to patients without progression, and definitive surgical resection was performed in those patients on days 50-56. Under RECIST 1.1, patients with complete response, partial response or stable disease were classed as responders, and patients with progression were classed as non-responders. A roughly 35% response rate was observed in the parent correlative cohort, in which more than ten patients were included.

Paper-wide results and their limitations: Higher pretreatment blood TCRbeta clonality and lower post-treatment tumor TCRbeta clonality were correlated with higher pretreatment blood Treg/Th17 ratios. Greater tumor shrinkage was correlated with larger post-treatment sizes of preexisting intratumoral clones, suggesting that expansion of preexisting clones contributed to response. TCR analyses included only a few patients per response group, and the authors called for larger cohorts for validation.

Tumor libraries used mostly approximately 4.4 ug of input genomic DNA for survey sequencing, with two replicates per sample. The immunoSEQ hsTCRbeta kit was used to prepare TCRbeta libraries, following the manufacturer's instructions. Sequencing of the completed libraries took place using an Illumina NovaSeq 6000 S4 flow cell after they had been pooled to roughly 2.8 nM. Per the authors' processing: The immunoSEQ Analyzer handled quality control and preprocessing of the raw data. The analysis was limited to productive rearrangements, and each clonotype was defined by a unique CDR3 amino acid sequence. Repertoire clonality was estimated as the Gini-Simpson index, which was calculated using the R package tcR. Student's t test was used to compare Gini indices, while Pearson correlation assessed associations with tumor size change. TCRdb retrieved this table from immuneACCESS and kept in-frame rearrangements only. Not all clones are present; in checked studies, unresolved V genes account for under half, and no reason is known for the remainder. That table gives V, J and clone size, and the DNA gave D and trimming. Across this sample there are 5,500 to 8,500 clones, with roughly 50% seen only once. The ten largest account for approximately 25% of the sample.

The label giving this sample's time point can be read as: before neoadjuvant nivolumab. None of the patients had received prior systemic or radiation treatment, and all were newly diagnosed with stage II-IVA oral cavity squamous cell carcinoma. Everyone in the cohort had locally advanced, HPV-negative oral cavity squamous cell carcinoma. The samples were obtained from a longitudinal correlative study of a single-arm phase II trial testing neoadjuvant nivolumab in oral cavity squamous cell carcinoma. Genomic DNA-based TCRbeta sequencing was performed on subject-matched pre- and post-treatment PBMCs and tumors from three responders and three non-responders. For tumor tissue, genomic DNA extraction relied on the Maxwell RSC DNA from Tissue kit. CDR1 and CDR2, per the germline V gene, are SGHVS and FQNEAQ. Inclusive of the bounding cysteine and phenylalanine, the CDR3 is 14 residues long. The kept DNA is CDR3 alone, 42 bases in frame from the first base. The V end loses 0 bases and the J end loses 9 bases, and a stretch of 9 bases separates them.

Regarding this clone: Its antigen has not been determined. The sample holds no much larger clone one base away, and base qualities are not on file.

Sequencing was performed on tumor tissue, taken before nivolumab (anti-PD-1) treatment. The sequence was obtained from a person between 40 and 85 years old with oral cavity squamous cell carcinoma. The sequence is built from TRBV7-8 and TRBJ1-6; TRBD1 is a possible D gene, resting on 5 matching bases. The bases read TGTGCCAGCAGCTTAGCGGGGCTCAGTTCACCCCTCCACTTT. This encodes CASSLAGLSSPLHF.